One T cell receptor (beta chain) is described in this entry. Its antigen is unidentified. The CDR3 spans 15 residues. Germline loops: CDR1 SGHRS, CDR2 YFSETQ. The V gene lost 4 bases and the J gene lost 0 bases, with 13 bases spanning the gap. The data were obtained in a study of cytomegalovirus exposure and HLA in healthy donors. Study observations and caveats: Further analysis, carried out later, found HLA-associated TCR beta chains more clonally expanded than equally common other chains.

Primers included in the PCR were 60 Vbeta and 13 Jbeta primers. Per the study methods: Unique TCR beta chains totaled roughly 80 million in a later count, with approximately 10 million of them shared. This table comes from immunoSEQ multiplex PCR, and its TCRdb copy is limited to in-frame clones, with some not included. Clonal size and the V and J genes are those of that table, whereas D and trimming came from the DNA. This sample contains roughly 80,000 clones. The V call is TRBV5-1, the J call TRBJ1-1; D possibly corresponds to TRBD1 (6 bases). Sequences were obtained from PBMCs. This TCR was recovered from a girl under 18 in good health and CMV-seropositive. CDR3 DNA: TGCGCCAGCAGCGTTACAGGGCACATGAACACTGAAGCTTTCTTT. This sequence encodes CASSVTGHMNTEAFF.